What follows are 25 T cell receptor beta chains derived from one specimen sequenced in a study of blood T cell repertoires in COVID-19. Sequenced by immunoSEQ multiplex PCR; TCRdb stores in-frame clones only, minus some. The sample shows some 180,000 clones, around 80% of them seen only once. Sequencing used peripheral blood. These receptor sequences come from a man aged 55 to 70 with acute or convalescent COVID-19.

This clone showed up just a few times. The chain couples TRBV7-9 to TRBJ1-2, with D unclear. Germline V gene data show CDR1 as SEHNR and CDR2 as FQNEAQ (reference sequence). This CDR3 has 14 residues. V lost 2 bases, J lost 7 bases, and 14 bases lay in between. The DNA for the CDR3 is TGTGCCAGCAGCTTAACGGGTGGCTTTGCTGGCTACACCTTC. Its translation is CASSLTGGFAGYTF.

The sample holds one count of this clone. The chain joins TRBV6-2 or TRBV6-3 to TRBJ2-1; the match to TRBD2 covers 10 bases. J lost 8 bases, V lost 2 bases, and 9 bases had no gene match. The CDR3 contains 16 residues. Germline V CDR1 and CDR2: MNHEY, SVGEGT. The CDR3 is CASSYAGLASIHEQFF. CDR3 DNA: TGTGCCAGCAGTTACGCGGGACTAGCGAGTATCCATGAGCAGTTCTTC.

CDR3 sequence: CASSGLRGGADNQPQHF. The CDR3 DNA sequence: TGTGCCAGCAGTGGTCTACGTGGAGGGGCCGACAATCAGCCCCAGCATTTT. This chain links TRBV2 with TRBJ1-5; D possibly corresponds to TRBD1 (5 bases). Trimming cost V 4 bases and J 3 bases, with 19 bases left between them. Germline loops: CDR1 SNHLY, CDR2 FYNNEI. This CDR3 has 17 amino acids.

The CDR3 loop reads CASSYGQGAYEQYF. The CDR3, as DNA: TGCGCCAGCAGCTACGGACAGGGGGCTTACGAGCAGTACTTC. This sequence joins TRBV5-1 and TRBJ2-7, with TRBD1 matching over 11 bases. The junction had 3 bases not matched to a gene; V was cut back by 3 bases and J by 4 bases. The germline V gene has CDR1 SGHRS and CDR2 YFSETQ. The CDR3 extends over 14 amino acids. The variable domain in full, completed from reference TRBV5-1 and TRBJ2-7, reads KAGVTQTPRYLIKTRGQQVTLSCSPISGHRSVSWYQQTPGQGLQFLFEYFSETQRNKGNFPGRFSGRQFSNSRSEMNVSTLELGDSALYLCASSYGQGAYEQYFGPGTRLTVT.

This clone was seen more than once but under ten times. Other DNA sequences in this specimen translate into the identical CDR3. V gene TRBV9 combines with J gene TRBJ2-7, with 10 positions matching TRBD1. Looked up from germline, CDR1 is SGDLS and CDR2 is YYNGEE. CDR3 length: 16 amino acids. Unmatched junction bases numbered 8, after V lost 2 bases and J lost 3 bases. Here the CDR3 reads CASSVGSGTGDYEQYF. The CDR3 DNA reads as TGTGCCAGCAGCGTGGGATCCGGGACAGGGGACTACGAGCAGTACTTC.

The V gene is TRBV24-1, the J gene TRBJ2-2; D is possibly TRBD2 (5 bases). In germline, CDR1 is KGHDR, CDR2 SFDVKD. Trimming took 7 bases from V and 3 from J, leaving 11 bases between them. The CDR3 has 14 residues. In DNA form, the CDR3 reads TGTGCCACCAGAGATAGCGTCTACACCGGGGAGCTGTTTTTT. Its protein is CATRDSVYTGELFF.

The chain employs TRBV24-1 and TRBJ1-2; D is unresolved. CDR3 length: 13 residues. Trimming removed 0 bases at V and 8 bases at J, with 9 bases between. Germline loops: CDR1 KGHDR, CDR2 SFDVKD. CDR3 residues: CATSDLEGGGYTF. The CDR3, as DNA: TGTGCCACCAGTGATTTGGAGGGAGGCGGCTACACCTTC.

The V call is TRBV7-9, the J call TRBJ1-2; TRBD1 agrees at 9 bases. The trim removed 5 bases at V and 4 bases at J, leaving 8 bases unmatched. Germline CDR1 SEHNR, CDR2 FQNEAQ (reference sequence). The CDR3 has 15 residues. The CDR3: CASSPRTGAVYGYTF. In nucleotides, the CDR3 is TGTGCCAGCAGCCCACGGACAGGGGCCGTCTATGGCTACACCTTC.

V usage is TRBV12-3 or TRBV12-4 and J usage is TRBJ2-7, with D possibly being TRBD2 (5 bases). This CDR3 is built from 12 residues. With 4 bases removed from V and 5 bases from J, the gap between germline ends came to 9 bases. CDR3 protein: CASSSDLDEQYF. In DNA, the CDR3 is TGTGCCAGCAGTTCGGACTTGGACGAGCAGTACTTC.

This sequence joins TRBV27 and TRBJ2-1; 7 bases are shared with TRBD1. In germline, CDR1 is MNHEY, CDR2 SMNVEV (reference sequence). The V gene end was trimmed by 5 bases and the J gene end by 8 bases; junction bases not matched to a gene: 6. The CDR3 is made up of 13 amino acids. CDR3: CASSPGQADEQFF. The CDR3 DNA is TGTGCCAGCAGTCCTGGACAGGCCGATGAGCAGTTCTTC.

This chain connects TRBV24-1 to TRBJ1-5, with D tentatively TRBD1 (5 bases). Germline V gives CDR1 KGHDR, CDR2 SFDVKD. The CDR3 is 20 amino acids. The V gene lost 10 bases and the J gene lost 4 bases, with 34 bases spanning the gap. In nucleotides, the CDR3 is TGTGCCACGAATCGAGGTCTCAGGGATCCGGATTGGAGGGCGAATCAGCCCCAGCATTTT. It specifies CATNRGLRDPDWRANQPQHF.

The chain recombines TRBV3-1 (or the pseudogene TRBV3-2) with TRBJ1-3; D is ambiguous. The CDR3 has 16 amino acids. V was shortened by 4 bases and J by 2 bases, with 15 bases between the two germline ends. Germline assignment: CDR1 LGHDT and CDR2 YNNKEL (reference sequence). CDR3 DNA sequence: TGTGCCAGCAGCCCAGGACTGGCAGCAACTGGAAACACCATATATTTT. It specifies CASSPGLAATGNTIYF.

The genes are TRBV4-2 and TRBJ2-4; D gene uncertain. Germline CDR1 LGHNA, CDR2 YNFKEQ. There are 12 residues in the CDR3. Trimming took 0 bases from V and 9 from J, leaving 6 bases between them. The CDR3 sequence is CASSQDSGIQYF. The CDR3 DNA reads as TGTGCCAGCAGCCAAGATAGTGGCATTCAGTACTTC.

The chain is built from TRBV7-9 and TRBJ2-7; tentatively, D is TRBD2 (5 bases). Germline CDR1 is SEHNR and CDR2 is FQNEAQ (reference sequence). Trimming took off 0 bases at V and 3 bases at J, with 12 bases between the two ends. CDR3 length equals 15 residues. Written as DNA, the CDR3 is TGTGCCAGCAGCTTAGCCAGAGGGATAAGCTACGAGCAGTACTTC. It is translated as CASSLARGISYEQYF.

This chain connects TRBV2 to TRBJ2-7; D is ambiguous. From germline, CDR1 is SNHLY and CDR2 FYNNEI. Trimming stripped 4 bases from V and 0 bases from J, with 4 bases between. The CDR3 runs 12 residues. For the CDR3, the DNA is TGTGCCAGCAGTGGAGACTCCTACGAGCAGTACTTC. It encodes CASSGDSYEQYF. The full variable domain, in which reference TRBV2 and TRBJ2-7 provide the parts outside the CDR3, is EPEVTQTPSHQVTQMGQEVILRCVPISNHLYFYWYRQILGQKVEFLVSFYNNEISEKSEIFDDQFSVERPDGSNFTLKIRSTKLEDSAMYFCASSGDSYEQYFGPGTRLTVT.

The chain couples TRBV7-2 to TRBJ2-1; 14 bases map to TRBD2. The V gene end was trimmed by 3 bases and the J gene end by 16 bases; junction bases not matched to a gene: 17. There are 17 residues in the CDR3. Germline CDR1 SGHTA, CDR2 FQGNSA. Written as DNA, the CDR3 is TGTGCCAGCAGCTTGTTTCCCGGACTAGCGGGGGGACAATATTACTTCTTC. Translated, it gives CASSLFPGLAGGQYYFF.

This CDR3 reads CASSPSTQGFGNTIYF. The CDR3 DNA is TGTGCCAGCTCACCAAGCACACAGGGCTTTGGAAACACCATATATTTT. This sequence joins TRBV18 and TRBJ1-3; possibly TRBD1 for D (6 bases). Germline V CDR1 and CDR2: KGHSH, LQKENI. Trimming pared 2 bases from V and 3 bases from J, leaving 14 bases between. This CDR3 spans 16 amino acids.

V gene TRBV20-1 combines with J gene TRBJ2-3; D perhaps matches TRBD1 (5 bases). CDR3 size: 11 residues. V was trimmed by 5 bases and J by 4 bases, leaving 7 bases between them. CDR1 and CDR2 (germline): DFQATT, SNEGSKA (reference sequence). The CDR3 DNA is TGCAGTGCTCAGGGCGCAGATACGCAGTATTTT. Translated, it gives CSAQGADTQYF.

The chain carries TRBV7-9 and TRBJ2-4, with D uncertain. The V end was cut by 5 bases, the J end by 3 bases, with 17 bases between. The CDR3 sequence is 16 residues long. Germline V gives CDR1 SEHNR, CDR2 FQNEAQ (reference sequence). The CDR3 bases are TGTGCCAGCAGCAACCGGGTCGAAACTTACAAAAACATTCAGTACTTC. Translated: CASSNRVETYKNIQYF.

The chain is built from TRBV9 and TRBJ1-2; tentative D call: TRBD1 (6 bases). The germline CDR1 and CDR2 sequences are SGDLS and YYNGEE. The V and J ends lost 4 bases and 0 bases respectively, with 19 bases between them. The CDR3 spans 17 residues. The CDR3 region is CASSPGTSNPPNYGYTF. CDR3 bases: TGTGCCAGCAGCCCCGGGACATCGAATCCCCCTAACTATGGCTACACCTTC.

Here the CDR3 reads CASKEFGRSGTNNEQFF. CDR3 DNA: TGTGCCAGTAAAGAGTTTGGTCGGTCCGGGACTAACAATGAGCAGTTCTTC. The chain links TRBV19 to TRBJ2-1; 7 bases fit TRBD2. Germline trimming cut 7 bases from V and 5 bases from J; bases unmatched to any gene: 17. This CDR3 region has 17 residues. The germline gives CDR1 LNHDA, CDR2 SQIVND (reference sequence).

The rearrangement joins TRBV7-2 to TRBJ2-4, with 7 bases that match TRBD1. The CDR3 extends over 15 amino acids. The germline V gene encodes CDR1 SGHTA and CDR2 FQGNSA. The trim removed 3 bases at V and 2 bases at J, leaving 4 bases unmatched. The CDR3 DNA is TGTGCCAGCAGCTTGCAGACAGGGCCCAAAAACATTCAGTACTTC. Amino acids: CASSLQTGPKNIQYF.

In the case of this clone: Other nucleotide sequences in the sample specify the same CDR3. CDR3 amino acids: CARGEWTSGDSYEQYF. CDR3 bases: TGCGCCCGGGGGGAATGGACTAGCGGGGACTCCTACGAGCAGTACTTC. The rearrangement joins TRBV5-1 to TRBJ2-7, with 12 positions matching TRBD2. Germline trimming cut 10 bases from V and 0 bases from J; bases unmatched to any gene: 11. The CDR3 spans 16 residues. Germline V gene sequence: CDR1 SGHRS, CDR2 YFSETQ.

The chain combines TRBV5-4 with TRBJ2-2; TRBD2 matches at 8 bases. The CDR3 consists of 18 residues. With 4 bases clipped from V and 7 bases from J, the junction kept 18 bases outside the gene matches. Germline V gene data show CDR1 as SGHNT and CDR2 as YYREEE (reference sequence). CDR3: CASSGRSGSAGVGGELFF. CDR3 DNA sequence: TGTGCCAGCAGCGGGAGGAGCGGGAGCGCGGGCGTTGGCGGGGAGCTGTTTTTT.

This clone has only a few counts. This rearrangement joins TRBV19 to TRBJ1-2, with D tentatively TRBD1 (6 bases). Per germline, CDR1 LNHDA and CDR2 SQIVND (reference sequence). The CDR3 consists of 15 residues. Between the trimmed V and J ends, which lost 1 base and 4 bases, there was a span of 13 bases. This CDR3 reads CASSIAAQGPYGYTF. For the CDR3, the DNA is TGTGCCAGTAGTATAGCCGCGCAGGGGCCCTATGGCTACACCTTC.